This is a list of T cell receptor beta chains from one sample in a study of T cells after posttransplantation cyclophosphamide. Generated by immunoSEQ multiplex PCR, the TCRdb table keeps only in-frame clones and is missing some. This sample carries some 5,500 clones, none of them present only once. Sequenced here: PBMCs, sampled after allogeneic stem cell transplant with posttransplant cyclophosphamide. These receptors originate from a male patient aged 60-70 years who received an allogeneic stem cell transplant from a related donor, was CMV-positive, and had no GVHD. The graft donor may have contributed some T cells. The CDR3 runs from the conserved cysteine through the conserved F or W. A D gene is named only where the DNA matches it firmly. Part of the rows lack a size; the others show once, few, many or a class for expanded clones.

CDR3nt	CDR3aa	abundance	d_gene	j_gene	v_gene
TGTGCCAGCAGCGTAGGGGGACAGGGGGCTATGACCACTGAAGCTTTCTTT	CASSVGGQGAMTTEAFF	many	TRBD1	TRBJ1-1	TRBV9
TGTGCCAGCAGTTACGTTTCGGAGGGCGGGGAGCTGTTTTTT	CASSYVSEGGELFF	many	NA	TRBJ2-2	TRBV6-6
TGTGCCAGCAGGATAAACAGAGATAGCTATAATTCACCCCTCCACTTT	CASRINRDSYNSPLHF	many	NA	TRBJ1-6	TRBV27
TGTGCCAGCAGCTTGGCCATAACAGGGGGCAACGAAGCTTTCTTT	CASSLAITGGNEAFF	many	TRBD1	TRBJ1-1	TRBV5-4
TGTGCCAGCAGCAGTCGGGGAAACGGCACCGGGGAGCTGTTTTTT	CASSSRGNGTGELFF	many	NA	TRBJ2-2	TRBV5-4
TGTGCCAGCAGCTTATCAGGGGAGAGCTATGGCTACACCTTC	CASSLSGESYGYTF	many	NA	TRBJ1-2	TRBV7-9
TGTGCCAGCAGCTTTCGGGTCGGACTACTCCCCTCTGGAAACACCATATATTTT	CASSFRVGLLPSGNTIYF	few	NA	TRBJ1-3	TRBV7-2
TGTGCCAGCTCCCGCGATTATAATTCACCCCTCCACTTT	CASSRDYNSPLHF	NA	NA	TRBJ1-6	TRBV6-4
TGTGCCAGCAGGGGGCAAAGAGCAAGGGGCTACACCTTC	CASRGQRARGYTF	NA	NA	TRBJ1-2	TRBV2
TGTGCCAGCAGTACCCGCGACGGGGGGGGCAACACTGAAGCTTTCTTT	CASSTRDGGGNTEAFF	many	NA	TRBJ1-1	TRBV28
TGTGCCAGCAGTGATGGGACAGGGAGAGGGGCAGATACGCAGTATTTT	CASSDGTGRGADTQYF	few	TRBD1	TRBJ2-3	TRBV6-4
TGCGCCAGCAGCCATGGACTAGCGGGGGGCACCTACGAGCAGTACTTC	CASSHGLAGGTYEQYF	few	TRBD2	TRBJ2-7	TRBV4-3
TGTGCCAGCAGTCCACCCTGGGACAGGGAGAGCTATGGCTACACCTTC	CASSPPWDRESYGYTF	NA	TRBD1	TRBJ1-2	TRBV28
TGCAGCGTTGAAGATCGGGGGACCAAAAACATTCAGTACTTC	CSVEDRGTKNIQYF	many	NA	TRBJ2-4	TRBV29-1
TGTGCCACCAGGGACAGGGAAAATCAGCCCCAGCATTTT	CATRDRENQPQHF	few	TRBD1	TRBJ1-5	TRBV10-3
TGTGCCAGCAGCGCGTACAGGGGTTCCTACGAGCAGTACTTC	CASSAYRGSYEQYF	many	TRBD1	TRBJ2-7	TRBV7-6
TGTGCCAGCAGCTTAGGGGTGGGCCTAGCGGGGGGGCAAGAGCAGTTCTTC	CASSLGVGLAGGQEQFF	many	TRBD2	TRBJ2-1	TRBV7-9
TGTGCCAGTAGCGGACAGATGAACACTGAAGCTTTCTTT	CASSGQMNTEAFF	many	NA	TRBJ1-1	TRBV19
TGTGCCAGCAGCGTAGCGGCCGGCGGCTATAATTCACCCCTCCACTTT	CASSVAAGGYNSPLHF	many	NA	TRBJ1-6	TRBV9
TGTGCTAGTGGTTTGCGGAATTCACCCCTCCACTTT	CASGLRNSPLHF	many	NA	TRBJ1-6	TRBV12-5
TGCGCCAGCAGCCAAGATTGGGAAGGGGGCCCCATAGGGGACACTGAAGCTTTCTTT	CASSQDWEGGPIGDTEAFF	many	TRBD1	TRBJ1-1	TRBV4-1
TGCGCCAGCAGCTTGGTGGGGACAGGCGATTCACCCCTCCACTTT	CASSLVGTGDSPLHF	NA	TRBD1	TRBJ1-6	TRBV5-1
TGTGCCAGCAGCTTGGGACAGGGCGAACCCCAGCATTTT	CASSLGQGEPQHF	many	TRBD1	TRBJ1-5	TRBV7-2
TGCGCCAGCAGCCAGGCTAGCGGGGCGAGATACGGGGAGCTGTTTTTT	CASSQASGARYGELFF	NA	TRBD2	TRBJ2-2	TRBV4-1
TGTGCCAGCAGTTTCATAGGGGGCCTTACAGATACGCAGTATTTT	CASSFIGGLTDTQYF	NA	TRBD1	TRBJ2-3	TRBV28
TGTGCCAGCAGCCAAGATGGGTTCGGGACAGGGGGCGCCGGATACGAGCAGTACTTC	CASSQDGFGTGGAGYEQYF	NA	TRBD1	TRBJ2-7	TRBV14
TGCGCCAGCAGCCTTGGGGTCCTTGGAGGGACCCAGTACTTC	CASSLGVLGGTQYF	few	NA	TRBJ2-5	TRBV4-3
TGTGCCAGCAGGGGTCAGGAGCCTAGCGGGAGAAGCTCCTACAATGAGCAGTTCTTC	CASRGQEPSGRSSYNEQFF	NA	TRBD2	TRBJ2-1	TRBV7-2
TGTGCCAGCGGGGTAAAGTCAGGGGTTTATGGCTACACCTTC	CASGVKSGVYGYTF	many	NA	TRBJ1-2	TRBV27
TGTGCCAGCAGTTTATTGGGACAGTCGAGCTCCTATAATTCACCCCTCCACTTT	CASSLLGQSSSYNSPLHF	many	TRBD1	TRBJ1-6	TRBV28
TGTGCCAGCAACAATTCCGGGGGGACAGGGGCCAATCAGCCCCAGCATTTT	CASNNSGGTGANQPQHF	NA	TRBD1	TRBJ1-5	TRBV28
TGTGCCAGTAATCGGGACAGCGTCAATCAGCCCCAGCATTTT	CASNRDSVNQPQHF	few	TRBD1	TRBJ1-5	TRBV19
TGTGCCAGCAGCCCATTTGCGGGCACTGAAGCTTTCTTT	CASSPFAGTEAFF	many	NA	TRBJ1-1	TRBV7-9
TGTGCCAGCAGGCGTAGCGGGGGGTCCTACAATGAGCAGTTCTTC	CASRRSGGSYNEQFF	many	TRBD2	TRBJ2-1	TRBV6-5
TGTGCCAGCAGTCCTCGGACAGGGGGCCCGGCTGAAGCTTTCTTT	CASSPRTGGPAEAFF	many	TRBD1	TRBJ1-1	TRBV28
TGTGCCAGCTCCCCCTCTCCGGGGGGGCTCACCGGGGAGCTGTTTTTT	CASSPSPGGLTGELFF	many	TRBD2	TRBJ2-2	TRBV18
TGCGCCAGCAGCTTGGATCGTGTCACTGAAGCTTTCTTT	CASSLDRVTEAFF	many	NA	TRBJ1-1	TRBV5-1
TGTGCCAGCAGTTCGACAGGGAGAGCTTTCTTT	CASSSTGRAFF	many	TRBD1	TRBJ1-1	TRBV7-9
TGTGCCATAGACAGGAACACCGGGGAGCTGTTTTTT	CAIDRNTGELFF	NA	NA	TRBJ2-2	TRBV2
TGTGCCAGCAGTTCAGGAGGCGGGGGAGGACAAGAGACCCAGTACTTC	CASSSGGGGGQETQYF	many	TRBD2	TRBJ2-5	TRBV28
TGTGCCAGCACTAATGCCGAACCCCTCCACTTT	CASTNAEPLHF	many	NA	TRBJ1-6	TRBV6-1
TGTGCCAGCATTCCCGGGGGCTCTGGGGCCAACGTCCTGACTTTC	CASIPGGSGANVLTF	few	NA	TRBJ2-6	TRBV5-4